Following are 16 T cell receptor beta chains from one sample sequenced in a study of T cell responses to AZD1222 COVID-19 vaccine. TCRdb's copy holds only in-frame clones and misses some; the assay was immunoSEQ multiplex PCR. Among more than 100,000 clones listed, 93% were seen once. Sequencing used peripheral blood, obtained on day 0 of AZD1222 vaccination. The receptors stem from an adult in good health.

The V and J genes are TRBV28 and TRBJ2-1; TRBD2 matches at 10 bases. J was trimmed by 9 bases and V by 5 bases; bases with no gene match: 13. The CDR3 is 16 residues long. Germline lookup yields CDR1 MDHEN and CDR2 SYDVKM. Here the CDR3 reads CASSTAETSGTAEQFF. The CDR3 nucleotides are TGTGCCAGCAGTACCGCTGAAACTAGCGGGACGGCTGAGCAGTTCTTC.

The V and J genes are TRBV6-5 and TRBJ1-2; D gene ambiguous. Germline V lookup: CDR1 MNHEY, CDR2 SVGAGI. This CDR3 contains 13 residues. Trimming took off 6 bases at V and 0 bases at J, with 8 bases between the two ends. The CDR3 protein is CASRTGPNYGYTF. The DNA for the CDR3 is TGTGCCAGCAGGACCGGGCCTAACTATGGCTACACCTTC.

The sample holds one count of this clone. The V and J genes are TRBV7-2 and TRBJ2-3; the match to TRBD2 covers 10 bases. The CDR3 extends over 17 amino acids. V lost 5 bases to trimming and J lost 11 bases; unmatched junction nucleotides: 19. Germline V CDR1 and CDR2: SGHTA, FQGNSA. The CDR3 loop is CASSLGTSAQRHRLQYF. As DNA, the CDR3 is TGTGCCAGCAGCCTAGGGACTAGCGCACAGAGGCATCGCCTGCAGTATTTT.

J is TRBJ2-2 and V is TRBV12-5; the D gene could be TRBD1 or TRBD2 (5 bases each). V was clipped by 1 base and J by 4 bases, with 16 bases between them. The length of the CDR3 is 17 residues. Per the germline V gene, CDR1 is LGHNT and CDR2 is FRNRAP. In DNA form, the CDR3 reads TGTGCTAGTGGTTTGGACCTCCCGGGACCATTCACCGGGGAGCTGTTTTTT. It is translated as CASGLDLPGPFTGELFF. The full variable domain, its missing parts supplied by reference TRBV12-5 and TRBJ2-2, is DARVTQTPRHKVTEMGQEVTMRCQPILGHNTVFWYRQTMMQGLELLAYFRNRAPLDDSGMPKDRFSAEMPDATLATLKIQPSEPRDSAVYFCASGLDLPGPFTGELFFGEGSRLTVL.

V usage is TRBV5-5 and J usage is TRBJ2-2, with 9 bases aligning to TRBD1. The CDR3 spans 17 residues. Germline V lookup: CDR1 SGHKS, CDR2 YYEKEE (reference sequence). With 2 bases clipped from V and 1 base from J, the junction kept 6 bases outside the gene matches. CDR3 protein: CASSLKPGQGNTGELFF. The CDR3 DNA is TGTGCCAGCAGCTTAAAACCGGGACAGGGGAACACCGGGGAGCTGTTTTTT.

This chain links TRBV5-1 with TRBJ1-1; possible D gene TRBD1, 5 bases. Trimming took 5 bases from V and 4 from J, leaving 15 bases between them. The V gene's germline CDR1 is SGHRS and CDR2 YFSETQ. The CDR3 loop spans 14 amino acids. This CDR3 reads CASRGAGVVTEAFF. CDR3 nucleotides: TGCGCCAGCAGAGGGGCGGGCGTCGTCACTGAAGCTTTCTTT.

The chain has TRBV18 and TRBJ2-3; 8 nucleotides match TRBD1. Trimming removed 0 bases from V and 2 bases from J; junction bases left unmatched: 4. CDR3 size: 16 residues. CDR1 and CDR2 from the germline V gene are KGHSH and LQKENI. The CDR3 loop reads CASSPPTGASTDTQYF. In DNA form, the CDR3 reads TGTGCCAGCTCACCACCGACAGGGGCATCCACAGATACGCAGTATTTT.

The chain employs TRBV3-1 (or the pseudogene TRBV3-2) and TRBJ1-1; D is possibly TRBD1 (6 bases). This CDR3 region has 18 residues. With 4 bases removed from V and 0 bases from J, the gap between germline ends came to 21 bases. Looked up from germline, CDR1 is LGHDT and CDR2 is YNNKEL (reference sequence). CDR3 protein: CASSLPGHNFFMNTEAFF. CDR3 bases: TGTGCCAGCAGCCTCCCGGGACATAATTTCTTCATGAACACTGAAGCTTTCTTT.

At least ten counts were recorded for this clone. This sequence joins TRBV5-8 and TRBJ1-4; D not certain. The CDR3 has 13 residues. Trimming left V 1 base short and J 8 bases short, with 9 bases between. The germline gives CDR1 SGHTS, CDR2 YDEGEE. CDR3: CASSLRTVEKLFF. CDR3 in DNA: TGTGCCAGCAGCTTGCGGACCGTCGAAAAACTGTTTTTT.

The chain links TRBV19 to TRBJ2-7; 10 bases line up with TRBD1. Germline V CDR1 and CDR2: LNHDA, SQIVND (reference sequence). Trimming cost V 5 bases and J 6 bases; bases outside gene matches: 4. The CDR3 extends over 13 amino acids. The CDR3 loop is CASSFGTGVEQYF. CDR3 bases: TGTGCCAGTAGTTTCGGGACAGGGGTCGAGCAGTACTTC.

This chain links TRBV7-8 with TRBJ1-5; D ambiguous. Trimming left V 5 bases short and J 7 bases short, with 9 bases between. The CDR3 is 12 amino acids. Per germline, CDR1 SGHVS and CDR2 FQNEAQ. The CDR3 coding sequence is TGTGCCAGCAGCGCGCCGTGGCAGCCCCAGCATTTT. Protein product: CASSAPWQPQHF. The full variable domain, with the rest looked up from reference TRBV7-8 and TRBJ1-5, is GAGVSQSPRYKVAKRGQDVALRCDPISGHVSLFWYQQALGQGPEFLTYFQNEAQLDKSGLPSDRFFAERPEGSVSTLKIQRTQQEDSAVYLCASSAPWQPQHFGDGTRLSIL.

CDR3 sequence (DNA): TGTGCCAGCAGTTATAGCGGGAGGTACTACGAGCAGTACTTC. It codes for CASSYSGRYYEQYF. The rearrangement joins TRBV6-2 or TRBV6-3 to TRBJ2-7, with 10 bases lining up with TRBD2. The ends lost 3 bases at V and 3 bases at J; junction bases unmatched: 2. Germline CDR1 is MNHEY and CDR2 is SVGEGT. This CDR3 is 14 amino acids long.

The gene calls are TRBV3-1 (or the pseudogene TRBV3-2) and TRBJ2-7; TRBD2 aligns across 9 bases. Losses at the gene ends were 3 bases for V and 4 bases for J; bases not matched to a gene: 10. Germline V gene sequence: CDR1 LGHDT, CDR2 YNNKEL (reference sequence). This CDR3 comprises 16 residues. The CDR3 loop reads CASSHALAGSVYEQYF. The CDR3 region has the DNA TGTGCCAGCAGCCATGCTCTAGCGGGGAGCGTATACGAGCAGTACTTC.

The chain links TRBV30 to TRBJ1-6, with D possibly being TRBD1 (5 bases). Germline lookup yields CDR1 GTSNPN and CDR2 SVGIG (reference sequence). Trimming pared 3 bases from V and 1 base from J, leaving 10 bases between. This CDR3 is 15 amino acids long. CDR3 amino acids: CAWSRDWSYNSPLHF. Here the CDR3 DNA reads TGTGCCTGGAGCAGGGATTGGTCCTATAATTCACCCCTCCACTTT. The full variable domain, with the rest looked up from reference TRBV30 and TRBJ1-6, is SQTIHQWPATLVQPVGSPLSLECTVEGTSNPNLYWYRQAAGRGLQLLFYSVGIGQISSEVPQNLSASRPQDRQFILSSKKLLLSDSGFYLCAWSRDWSYNSPLHFGNGTRLTVT.

This rearrangement joins TRBV27 to TRBJ1-1, with D unresolved. V was trimmed by 0 bases and J by 6 bases, leaving 8 bases between them. Per the germline V gene, CDR1 is MNHEY and CDR2 is SMNVEV (reference sequence). This CDR3 contains 13 residues. The CDR3 bases are TGTGCCAGCAGTTTATCCGGATTTCCTGAAGCTTTCTTT. This codes for CASSLSGFPEAFF.

This chain uses TRBV4-2 with TRBJ1-2; TRBD1 agrees at 9 bases. CDR1 and CDR2 from the germline V gene are LGHNA and YNFKEQ. This CDR3 is 18 amino acids long. V lost 0 bases to trimming and J lost 2 bases; unmatched junction nucleotides: 10. The CDR3 nucleotides read TGTGCCAGCAGCCAAGATAATACAGGGGGCACAGCCAACTATGGCTACACCTTC. Amino acid sequence: CASSQDNTGGTANYGYTF.